A single TCR beta chain is shown here with its context. With 0 bases clipped from V and 2 bases from J, the junction kept 3 bases outside the gene matches. The CDR3 is made up of 16 amino acids. The data were obtained in a study of regulatory T cells in long-lasting Graves disease. Time point described: persistent/refractory GD, antithyroid drugs over 5 years with positive TRAb. There was RNA extracted from PBMCs, and the TCR library was made from it. Arm-PCR of CDR3 regions with iRepertoire HTBI primers generated TCR beta libraries. TCRdb re-called the multiplex PCR reads with MiXCR, one entry per CDR3 protein. Here the sample spans about 400,000 distinct CDR3 sequences, less than 25% being singletons.

The V gene is TRBV12-3 or TRBV12-4, the J gene TRBJ2-2; 7 positions match TRBD2. The sample in question was peripheral blood mononuclear cells (PBMCs), obtained when the disease was refractory, from a patient treated with antithyroid drugs. The receptor comes from a female donor with Graves disease. CDR3 protein: CASSLAGGLNTGELFF. The DNA of the CDR3 is TGTGCCAGCAGTTTAGCGGGAGGGCTAAACACCGGGGAGCTGTTTTTT.